The rows below give T cell receptor beta chains drawn from one sample of a study of OX40 agonist ivuxolimab in advanced cancers. Produced via immunoSEQ multiplex PCR; TCRdb's table is partial and in-frame only. The data show about 69,000 clones, 80% to 90% seen once. The input for sequencing was CD4+ or CD8+ T cells sorted from blood, taken in a trial of the OX40 agonist ivuxolimab. Receptors originate from an adult with an advanced solid tumor such as melanoma, head and neck, liver or kidney cancer. Both conserved end residues are part of each CDR3. Fields, in order: D gene, clone size, V gene, J gene, CDR3 DNA, CDR3 protein. The D gene is left open where the match is weak. Clone size is given for some rows only: seen once, a few or many times, or a class if the clone is expanded.

>NA|NA|TRBV7-9|TRBJ1-1
TGTGCCAGCAGCTTAGAGCGGGGGCTAGAGAACACTGAAGCTTTCTTT
CASSLERGLENTEAFF
>NA|NA|TRBV11-2|TRBJ1-1
TGTGCCAGCAGCACGTGGACTGGTTCGAACACTGAAGCTTTCTTT
CASSTWTGSNTEAFF
>NA|NA|TRBV28|TRBJ2-3
TGTGCCAGCCGTGCCGGGGGTACAGATACGCAGTATTTT
CASRAGGTDTQYF
>TRBD1|once|TRBV6-5|TRBJ2-5
TGTGCCAGCAGTTGGGGACAGGTGGTAGAGACCCAGTACTTC
CASSWGQVVETQYF
>NA|NA|TRBV6-6|TRBJ1-2
TGTGCCAGCAGTTTCCGGGCCATAGGGAACTATGGCTACACCTTC
CASSFRAIGNYGYTF
>NA|NA|TRBV28|TRBJ1-5
TGTGCCAGCCACCCCGGACCCATCGGCAATCAGCCCCAGCATTTT
CASHPGPIGNQPQHF
>TRBD1|NA|TRBV7-3|TRBJ2-7
TGTGCCAGCAGCTTAAATGTGGCAGGGGGCATCTACGAGCAGTACTTC
CASSLNVAGGIYEQYF
>NA|once|TRBV7-3|TRBJ1-1
TGTGCCAGCAGTTTAAATGCAGAGACTGAAGCTTTCTTT
CASSLNAETEAFF
>TRBD2|NA|TRBV6-1|TRBJ2-1
TGTGCCAATACTCCCGGGACTAGCGGGATAAATGAGCAGTTCTTC
CANTPGTSGINEQFF
>TRBD2|NA|TRBV28|TRBJ2-7
TGTGCCAGCAGTTCATCACTCGGGACTAGCGGTACCTACGAGCAGTACTTC
CASSSSLGTSGTYEQYF
>NA|NA|TRBV4-1|TRBJ1-5
TGCGCCAGCAGCCAGGCCGGCAAAGGTCAGCCCCAGCATTTT
CASSQAGKGQPQHF
>NA|medium-sized|TRBV2|TRBJ2-7
TGTGCCAGCAGTGAAAGGAGCTCCTACGAGCAGTACTTC
CASSERSSYEQYF
>NA|NA|TRBV9|TRBJ2-3
TGTGCCAGCAGCGTAGGGCAGGGGAGCACAGATACGCAGTATTTT
CASSVGQGSTDTQYF
>TRBD1|NA|TRBV28|TRBJ1-5
TGTGCCAGCAGTCAGACAGGGAGAGCTCAGCCCCAGCATTTT
CASSQTGRAQPQHF
>NA|NA|TRBV29-1|TRBJ2-3
TGCAGCGCCGGGCCAACTACCACAGATACGCAGTATTTT
CSAGPTTTDTQYF
>NA|NA|TRBV6-5|TRBJ1-2
TGTGCCAGCAGTTACGGGTCATCTACTAACTATGGCTACACCTTC
CASSYGSSTNYGYTF
>NA|NA|TRBV14|TRBJ2-2
TGTGCCAGCAGCCACTTACCGACAGAGAACACCGGGGAGCTGTTTTTT
CASSHLPTENTGELFF
>NA|NA|TRBV4-1|TRBJ2-2
TGCGCCAGCAGCCAACGGGCAACACAGGGCCAACTTTGGACCGGGGAGCTGTTTTTT
CASSQRATQGQLWTGELFF
>TRBD2|NA|TRBV30|TRBJ2-7
TGTGCCTGGAGTGGGGCTAGCGGATTTTTATCCTACGAGCAGTACTTC
CAWSGASGFLSYEQYF
>TRBD1|NA|TRBV5-1|TRBJ2-1
TGCGCCAGCAGCTCCATTTACAGGGGTAGGAATGAGCAGTTCTTC
CASSSIYRGRNEQFF
>NA|NA|TRBV7-2|TRBJ2-4
TGTGCCAGCAGCTTAGATAGGGCCGAAAACATTCAGTACTTC
CASSLDRAENIQYF
>NA|NA|TRBV11-3|TRBJ2-1
TGTGCCAGCAGCTTTAGCGTGAATGAGCAGTTCTTC
CASSFSVNEQFF
>TRBD2|NA|TRBV9|TRBJ2-2
TGTGCCAGCAGCCCAAAGACAGGGACTAGCGGGAACACCGGGGAGCTGTTTTTT
CASSPKTGTSGNTGELFF
>TRBD1|few|TRBV11-2|TRBJ2-1
TGTGCCAGCACCATAGGACAGGGGAGCTACAATGAGCAGTTCTTC
CASTIGQGSYNEQFF
>NA|medium-sized|TRBV30|TRBJ2-7
TGTGCCTGGATGAGTTTTGGCGAGCAGTACTTC
CAWMSFGEQYF
>NA|NA|TRBV19|TRBJ1-3
TGTGCCAGTAGTATGAGGTCCGGCATTGGAAACACCATATATTTT
CASSMRSGIGNTIYF
>NA|NA|TRBV11-2|TRBJ2-1
TGTGCCAGCAGCTCCGACAGGTACAATGAGCAGTTCTTC
CASSSDRYNEQFF
>NA|once|TRBV2|TRBJ2-7
TGTGCCAGCAGTGTTTCGTTCCATATGGCTTACGAGCAGTACTTC
CASSVSFHMAYEQYF
>TRBD1|once|TRBV14|TRBJ2-7
TGTGCCAGCAGCCTTAGACAGGGGGGAGAGCAGTACTTC
CASSLRQGGEQYF
>NA|NA|TRBV4-2|TRBJ2-5
TGTGCCAGCAGCCAAGATGTACAGATGTTGGCCGAGACCCAGTACTTC
CASSQDVQMLAETQYF
>NA|NA|TRBV7-3|TRBJ2-2
TGTGCCAGCAGCTTTAACGCGAACACCGGGGAGCTGTTTTTT
CASSFNANTGELFF
>NA|NA|TRBV11-3|TRBJ2-7
TGTGCCAGCAGCACCTACGAGCAGTACTTC
CASSTYEQYF
>NA|NA|TRBV7-9|TRBJ2-3
TGTGCCAGCAGCTTGGTAACCGAGGGCCCCACAGATACGCAGTATTTT
CASSLVTEGPTDTQYF
>TRBD2|NA|TRBV7-9|TRBJ2-1
TGTGCCAGCAGCTTAGTACTAGCGGAGTACAATGAGCAGTTCTTC
CASSLVLAEYNEQFF
>NA|NA|TRBV7-9|TRBJ1-2
TGTGCCAGCAGCCAAAGACAGGTGAATGGCTACACCTTC
CASSQRQVNGYTF